This TCR beta chain was sequenced during a study of T-cell memory formation after mild COVID-19. Study-wide background: TCR clusters were largely donor specific.

General study points: The main location of contracting CD4+ clones was CM and EM, and that of contracting CD8+ clones was EMRA.

With constant-segment primers, 5'RACE yielded cDNA libraries of TCR alpha and TCR beta that carried sample barcodes and UMIs. TCRdb recomputed calls from the 5' RACE reads with MiXCR, one row per CDR3 protein. There are roughly 100,000 distinct CDR3 sequences in the sample; 17% occur only once, and 25% to 35% lies in the top ten. This clonotype appeared a few times. Antigen unknown. Sequencing was done on a sample of PBMCs or a T cell subset sorted from them (not recorded which). The sequence was collected from an adult woman who had mild COVID-19 (a few samples of this study predate the infection). Cell type and time point are not known.

For the CDR3, the DNA is TGTGCCACCGAGACGGCTAGGGACAGGGGCGCTACAGATACGCAGTATTTT. This gives the protein CATETARDRGATDTQYF. The chain uses TRBV7-8 and TRBJ2-3; 10 nucleotides match TRBD1. Germline-derived CDR1 and CDR2 are SGHVS and FQNEAQ. Germline trimming cut 10 bases from V and 3 bases from J; bases unmatched to any gene: 16. The CDR3 sequence is 17 residues long.